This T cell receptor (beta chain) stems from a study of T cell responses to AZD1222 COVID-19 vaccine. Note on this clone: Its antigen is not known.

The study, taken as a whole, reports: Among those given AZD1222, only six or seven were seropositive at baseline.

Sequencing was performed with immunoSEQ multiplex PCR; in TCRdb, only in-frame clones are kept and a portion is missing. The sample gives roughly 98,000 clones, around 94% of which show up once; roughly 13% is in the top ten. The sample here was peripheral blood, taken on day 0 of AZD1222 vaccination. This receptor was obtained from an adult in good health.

CDR3 loop: CASSLAGTSSYEQYF. DNA for the CDR3: TGTGCCAGCAGCTTGGCCGGGACTAGCTCCTACGAGCAGTACTTC. The gene calls are TRBV7-2 and TRBJ2-7; 8 positions agree with TRBD2. The CDR3 is made up of 15 amino acids. V shed 3 bases and J 0 bases; nucleotides not matched to a gene: 4. Per the germline V gene, CDR1 is SGHTA and CDR2 is FQGNSA.